Here is one T cell receptor beta chain with its context. Its antigen remains unidentified. The data were obtained in a study of cytomegalovirus exposure and HLA in healthy donors. Study conclusions and caveats: A few CMV-associated chains were confirmed in vitro to be specific for CMV antigens.

V shed 4 bases and J 6 bases; nucleotides not matched to a gene: 10. CDR3 size: 15 residues. CDR1 and CDR2 from the germline V gene are SGHRS and YFSETQ. Data came from immunoSEQ multiplex PCR; TCRdb stores just in-frame clones and leaves some out. The data contain fewer than 250,000 clones, roughly 84% of them singletons. The origin of this receptor is a woman younger than 35 in good health and CMV-seropositive. The chain combines TRBV5-1 with TRBJ2-1; 7 bases align to TRBD2. The specimen sequenced was PBMCs. The CDR3 DNA is TGCGCCAGCAGCAAATGGGCTAGCGGTTCCAATGAGCAGTTCTTC. This gives the protein CASSKWASGSNEQFF.